This TCR beta chain comes out of a study of cytomegalovirus exposure and HLA in healthy donors. The length of the CDR3 is 14 residues. Germline V gene lookup returns CDR1 LNHNV and CDR2 YYDKDF (reference sequence). V gave up 3 bases and J gave up 3 bases; unmatched junction bases: 1. PCR involved 60 Vbeta and 13 Jbeta primers. Sequencing was performed with immunoSEQ multiplex PCR; in TCRdb, only in-frame clones are kept and a portion is missing. Among about 180,000 clones listed, approximately 72% were seen once. This chain connects TRBV15 to TRBJ1-2, with 10 bases identical to TRBD1. The sequenced sample consisted of PBMCs. This TCR came from a human donor in good health. The CDR3 reads CATSRTGGDYGYTF. The CDR3 DNA reads TGTGCCACCAGCAGGACAGGGGGCGACTATGGCTACACCTTC.